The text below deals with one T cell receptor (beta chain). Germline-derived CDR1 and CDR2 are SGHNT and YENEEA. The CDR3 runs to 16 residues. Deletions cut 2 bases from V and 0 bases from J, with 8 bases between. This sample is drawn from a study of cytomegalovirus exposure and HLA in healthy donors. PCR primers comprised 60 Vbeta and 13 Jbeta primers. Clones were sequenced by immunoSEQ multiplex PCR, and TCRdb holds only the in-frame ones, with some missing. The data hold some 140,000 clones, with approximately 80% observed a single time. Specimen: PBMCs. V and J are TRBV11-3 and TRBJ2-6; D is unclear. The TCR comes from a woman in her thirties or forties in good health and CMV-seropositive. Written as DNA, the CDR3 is TGTGCCAGCAGCTTAAGAGCTTTCTCTGGGGCCAACGTCCTGACTTTC. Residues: CASSLRAFSGANVLTF.